This T cell receptor (beta chain) is from a study of early T cells in non-severe SARS-CoV-2 infection. TCRdb re-called the 5' RACE reads through MiXCR, storing one row per CDR3 protein. The data hold around 58,000 distinct CDR3 sequences, with 4% to 5.5% observed a single time. The CDR3 covers 14 residues. Trimming pared 0 bases from V and 1 base from J, leaving 7 bases between. Germline V lookup: CDR1 MGHRA, CDR2 YSYEKL. Only a few counts were recorded for this clonotype. The chain couples TRBV4-1 to TRBJ2-7; no clear D gene. This clonotype was obtained from an adult who was a healthcare worker with PCR-confirmed SARS-CoV-2 infection or an uninfected control (not recorded which). The specimen sequenced was whole blood. The CDR3 DNA follows: TGCGCCAGCAGCCAAGACAGGATGTCCTACGAGCAGTACTTC. This codes for CASSQDRMSYEQYF.